This T cell receptor (beta chain) was observed in a study of shared T cell receptors in the human thymus. Sequenced by immunoSEQ multiplex PCR; TCRdb stores in-frame clones only, minus some. The sample consists of about 710,000 clones, 80% to 90% of them appearing once. The V end lost 1 base, the J end lost 3 bases, and 16 bases lay between the germline ends. The CDR3 is 16 amino acids. Per the germline V gene, CDR1 is MDHEN and CDR2 is SYDVKM. These data were likewise used in another study, on human thymus T cells. That work adds: The people who donated were healthy Finnish babies having corrective surgery for congenital heart defects. From resections taken during corrective heart surgery, the thymus tissue was obtained. Gene usage (both V and J) appeared biased in thymic and blood repertoires. Thymic repertoires of unrelated individuals were reported in related research to overlap highly.

Sequenced input: thymocytes. This rearrangement joins TRBV28 to TRBJ2-7; maybe TRBD1 (6 bases). This clonotype was sampled from a boy younger than two with a congenital heart defect. The CDR3 DNA is TGTGCCAGCAGTTTATCCGGACAGCCACTAGTCTACGAGCAGTACTTC. Its protein product is CASSLSGQPLVYEQYF.